Listed below are T cell receptor beta chains from one sample, sequenced in a study of cytomegalovirus exposure and HLA in healthy donors. Sequencing used immunoSEQ multiplex PCR; TCRdb keeps in-frame clones, though not all of them. The sample has about 140,000 clones, almost 85% seen once. Sequencing was performed on PBMCs. These TCRs come from a man aged 25-45 years in good health and CMV-seropositive. The CDR3 runs from the conserved cysteine through the conserved F or W. Each record gives: clone size, J gene, D gene, V gene, CDR3 protein, CDR3 DNA. A D gene is named only where the DNA matches it firmly. Not all rows give a size; the values are once, few, many and, for expanded clones, a class.

clone_size: NA
j_call: TRBJ2-7
d_call: NA
v_call: TRBV18
cdr3_aa: CASSSGQYYEQYF
cdr3_nt: TGTGCCAGCTCAAGCGGACAGTACTACGAGCAGTACTTC

clone_size: NA
j_call: TRBJ1-6
d_call: NA
v_call: TRBV5-1
cdr3_aa: CASSLNLPDSNSPLHF
cdr3_nt: TGCGCCAGCAGCTTAAACCTTCCGGACAGCAATTCACCCCTCCACTTT

clone_size: NA
j_call: TRBJ2-3
d_call: NA
v_call: TRBV2
cdr3_aa: CVSSPITSTDTQYF
cdr3_nt: TGTGTCAGCAGTCCTATAACTAGCACAGATACGCAGTATTTT

clone_size: NA
j_call: TRBJ2-7
d_call: NA
v_call: TRBV18
cdr3_aa: CASSPPSGEQYF
cdr3_nt: TGTGCCAGCTCACCACCGTCCGGGGAGCAGTACTTC

clone_size: NA
j_call: TRBJ2-1
d_call: NA
v_call: TRBV27
cdr3_aa: CASSRVNFASYNEQFF
cdr3_nt: TGTGCCAGCAGCCGAGTGAACTTTGCCTCCTACAATGAGCAGTTCTTC

clone_size: NA
j_call: TRBJ2-1
d_call: TRBD2
v_call: TRBV27
cdr3_aa: CASSLGLAGVEDEQFF
cdr3_nt: TGTGCCAGCAGTTTAGGCCTAGCGGGGGTGGAAGATGAGCAGTTCTTC

clone_size: NA
j_call: TRBJ1-2
d_call: NA
v_call: TRBV5-8
cdr3_aa: CASSYKKGGYGYTF
cdr3_nt: TGTGCCAGCAGCTACAAGAAGGGGGGGTATGGCTACACCTTC

clone_size: NA
j_call: TRBJ1-1
d_call: NA
v_call: TRBV6-5
cdr3_aa: CASTPPGRTEAFF
cdr3_nt: TGTGCCAGCACCCCCCCGGGGAGGACTGAAGCTTTCTTT

clone_size: NA
j_call: TRBJ1-5
d_call: NA
v_call: TRBV28
cdr3_aa: CASRAGVYQPQHF
cdr3_nt: TGTGCCAGCAGAGCAGGGGTTTACCAGCCCCAGCATTTT

clone_size: NA
j_call: TRBJ2-3
d_call: NA
v_call: TRBV29-1
cdr3_aa: CSVEPPGTDTQYF
cdr3_nt: TGCAGCGTTGAACCTCCAGGGACAGATACGCAGTATTTT

clone_size: NA
j_call: TRBJ2-6
d_call: NA
v_call: TRBV28
cdr3_aa: CASSLTGSSGANVLTF
cdr3_nt: TGTGCCAGCAGTTTAACAGGTTCCTCTGGGGCCAACGTCCTGACTTTC

clone_size: NA
j_call: TRBJ1-5
d_call: NA
v_call: TRBV7-3
cdr3_aa: CASSRGGNQPQHF
cdr3_nt: TGTGCCAGCAGCCGGGGGGGGAACCAGCCCCAGCATTTT

clone_size: NA
j_call: TRBJ2-5
d_call: TRBD2
v_call: TRBV5-4
cdr3_aa: CASSHVRGGDQETQYF
cdr3_nt: TGTGCCAGCAGCCACGTACGCGGGGGGGACCAAGAGACCCAGTACTTC

clone_size: NA
j_call: TRBJ2-3
d_call: TRBD1
v_call: TRBV2
cdr3_aa: CASRRGTGNSDTQYF
cdr3_nt: TGTGCCAGCAGGAGGGGGACAGGGAATTCAGATACGCAGTATTTT

clone_size: NA
j_call: TRBJ2-7
d_call: NA
v_call: TRBV9
cdr3_aa: CASSHPSSYEQYF
cdr3_nt: TGTGCCAGCAGCCATCCGAGCTCCTACGAGCAGTACTTC

clone_size: NA
j_call: TRBJ2-3
d_call: NA
v_call: TRBV20-1
cdr3_aa: CSARARDTQYF
cdr3_nt: TGCAGTGCTAGGGCTAGAGATACGCAGTATTTT

clone_size: NA
j_call: TRBJ1-1
d_call: NA
v_call: TRBV28
cdr3_aa: CASSSSGLLYTEAFF
cdr3_nt: TGTGCCAGCAGTTCCTCAGGGCTCCTTTACACTGAAGCTTTCTTT

clone_size: NA
j_call: TRBJ2-5
d_call: TRBD1
v_call: TRBV6-6
cdr3_aa: CASSYDRGKTQYF
cdr3_nt: TGTGCCAGCAGTTACGACAGGGGAAAGACCCAGTACTTC

clone_size: NA
j_call: TRBJ2-3
d_call: NA
v_call: TRBV18
cdr3_aa: CASSTGGLGDTQYF
cdr3_nt: TGTGCCAGCTCAACTGGGGGCTTAGGAGATACGCAGTATTTT

clone_size: NA
j_call: TRBJ1-2
d_call: NA
v_call: TRBV19
cdr3_aa: CASRRDSNYGYTF
cdr3_nt: TGTGCCAGTAGGCGGGATTCTAACTATGGCTACACCTTC

clone_size: NA
j_call: TRBJ2-7
d_call: TRBD1
v_call: TRBV5-1
cdr3_aa: CASSDRVDNEQYF
cdr3_nt: TGCGCCAGCAGCGACAGGGTGGACAACGAGCAGTACTTC

clone_size: few
j_call: TRBJ1-1
d_call: TRBD1
v_call: TRBV7-9
cdr3_aa: CASSPLTGSEAFF
cdr3_nt: TGTGCCAGCAGCCCCCTGACAGGGTCGGAAGCTTTCTTT

clone_size: NA
j_call: TRBJ2-3
d_call: NA
v_call: TRBV7-6
cdr3_aa: CASSSAGPTQYF
cdr3_nt: TGTGCCAGCAGTTCCGCGGGGCCCACGCAGTATTTT

clone_size: NA
j_call: TRBJ2-1
d_call: TRBD2
v_call: TRBV7-9
cdr3_aa: CASSPWGASGEREQFF
cdr3_nt: TGTGCCAGCAGCCCCTGGGGGGCTAGCGGGGAGAGAGAGCAGTTCTTC

clone_size: NA
j_call: TRBJ2-1
d_call: TRBD2
v_call: TRBV6-5
cdr3_aa: CASNPGGSYNEQFF
cdr3_nt: TGTGCCAGCAATCCGGGAGGGTCCTACAATGAGCAGTTCTTC

clone_size: NA
j_call: TRBJ2-1
d_call: TRBD1
v_call: TRBV28
cdr3_aa: CASRPEGQGGWEQFF
cdr3_nt: TGTGCCAGCAGGCCAGAGGGACAGGGGGGTTGGGAGCAGTTCTTC

clone_size: NA
j_call: TRBJ2-7
d_call: NA
v_call: TRBV28
cdr3_aa: CASRPGLLEGYEQYF
cdr3_nt: TGTGCCAGCAGGCCGGGACTCCTAGAAGGCTACGAGCAGTACTTC

clone_size: NA
j_call: TRBJ2-4
d_call: NA
v_call: TRBV12-2
cdr3_aa: CAIDARGARDF
cdr3_nt: TGTGCAATCGACGCGCGGGGGGCCCGTGACTTC

clone_size: NA
j_call: TRBJ2-1
d_call: TRBD1
v_call: TRBV5-4
cdr3_aa: CASSRSGTGGYNEQFF
cdr3_nt: TGTGCCAGCAGCCGCTCCGGGACAGGGGGCTACAATGAGCAGTTCTTC

clone_size: NA
j_call: TRBJ2-1
d_call: NA
v_call: TRBV27
cdr3_aa: CASSPGGLGAFF
cdr3_nt: TGTGCCAGCAGTCCAGGGGGACTGGGTGCGTTCTTC

clone_size: NA
j_call: TRBJ1-6
d_call: TRBD1
v_call: TRBV7-8
cdr3_aa: CASSLQGQSASPLHF
cdr3_nt: TGTGCCAGCAGCTTGCAGGGACAGTCAGCTTCACCCCTCCACTTT

clone_size: NA
j_call: TRBJ2-2
d_call: TRBD2
v_call: TRBV5-4
cdr3_aa: CASSLDLAAGELFF
cdr3_nt: TGTGCCAGCAGCTTGGATCTAGCGGCCGGGGAGCTGTTTTTT

clone_size: NA
j_call: TRBJ2-7
d_call: TRBD1
v_call: TRBV2
cdr3_aa: CASSGGDRGTYEQYF
cdr3_nt: TGTGCCAGCAGTGGGGGGGACAGGGGGACCTACGAGCAGTACTTC

clone_size: NA
j_call: TRBJ1-1
d_call: NA
v_call: TRBV19
cdr3_aa: CASSRRGDTEAFF
cdr3_nt: TGTGCCAGTAGTCGGCGGGGGGACACTGAAGCTTTCTTT

clone_size: NA
j_call: TRBJ2-5
d_call: NA
v_call: TRBV4-1
cdr3_aa: CASSQQLETQYF
cdr3_nt: TGCGCCAGCAGCCAACAATTAGAGACCCAGTACTTC

clone_size: NA
j_call: TRBJ2-7
d_call: TRBD1
v_call: TRBV6-6
cdr3_aa: CASRGETGTYEQYF
cdr3_nt: TGTGCCAGCAGGGGAGAGACAGGGACCTACGAGCAGTACTTC

clone_size: NA
j_call: TRBJ2-7
d_call: TRBD1
v_call: TRBV6-5
cdr3_aa: CASSVTGAYEQYF
cdr3_nt: TGTGCCAGCAGTGTGACAGGGGCCTACGAGCAGTACTTC

clone_size: few
j_call: TRBJ2-1
d_call: NA
v_call: TRBV5-6
cdr3_aa: CASSLTEGRYNEQFF
cdr3_nt: TGTGCCAGCAGCTTGACGGAGGGCCGCTACAATGAGCAGTTCTTC

clone_size: few
j_call: TRBJ1-2
d_call: TRBD1
v_call: TRBV13
cdr3_aa: CASSQVGRGNGYTF
cdr3_nt: TGTGCCAGCAGTCAAGTGGGCAGGGGGAATGGCTACACCTTC

clone_size: NA
j_call: TRBJ2-1
d_call: NA
v_call: TRBV28
cdr3_aa: CASSFITGIDEQFF
cdr3_nt: TGTGCCAGCAGTTTTATCACGGGAATCGATGAGCAGTTCTTC